The present TCR beta chain was sequenced within a study of CD8 T cells in Susac syndrome. Study-level points and caveats: The study's TCR sequencing and HLA analysis drew on a certain number of individuals. That number was acknowledged as relatively small.

It was with random hexamers that roughly 0.5 to 1 ug RNA was reverse transcribed. immunoSEQ multiplex PCR amplified TCR beta CDR3 across 54 Vbeta, 13 Jbeta. In TCRdb, the immunoSEQ multiplex PCR reads were re-called with MiXCR into one record per CDR3 protein. The sample records about 300,000 distinct CDR3 sequences, about nine tenths being singletons. This clonotype came up once. As yet, its antigen is unknown. The multiple sclerosis control cohort comprised treatment-naive individuals presenting with stable or active relapsing-remitting disease. TEMRA cells were FACS-enriched, unlike CD8+ and CD4+ T cells, which were negatively isolated. CDR1 MRHNA and CDR2 SNTAGT come from the germline V gene. V lost 5 bases and J 3 bases, leaving 11 bases between the germline ends. CDR3 length: 14 amino acids.

The V gene is TRBV6-4, the J gene TRBJ2-1, with a weak D call TRBD2 (6 bases). Sequencing input: CD8+ T cells from PBMCs. The TCR comes from a human donor with multiple sclerosis. The CDR3 nucleotides read TGTGCCAGCAGTCCGGGGGTTGACTACAATGAGCAGTTCTTC. The encoded protein is CASSPGVDYNEQFF.